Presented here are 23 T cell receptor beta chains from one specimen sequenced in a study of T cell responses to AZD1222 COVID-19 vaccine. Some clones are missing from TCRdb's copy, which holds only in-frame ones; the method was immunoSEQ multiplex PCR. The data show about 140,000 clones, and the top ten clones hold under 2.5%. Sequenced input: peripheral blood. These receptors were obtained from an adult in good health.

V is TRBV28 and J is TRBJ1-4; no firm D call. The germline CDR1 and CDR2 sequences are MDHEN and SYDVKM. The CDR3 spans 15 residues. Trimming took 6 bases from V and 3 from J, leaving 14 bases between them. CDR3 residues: CASSPTRPANEKLFF. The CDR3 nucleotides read TGTGCCAGCAGCCCCACAAGGCCGGCTAATGAAAAACTGTTTTTT. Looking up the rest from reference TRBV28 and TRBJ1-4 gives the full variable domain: DVKVTQSSRYLVKRTGEKVFLECVQDMDHENMFWYRQDPGLGLRLIYFSYDVKMKEKGDIPEGYSVSREKKERFSLILESASTNQTSMYLCASSPTRPANEKLFFGSGTQLSVL.

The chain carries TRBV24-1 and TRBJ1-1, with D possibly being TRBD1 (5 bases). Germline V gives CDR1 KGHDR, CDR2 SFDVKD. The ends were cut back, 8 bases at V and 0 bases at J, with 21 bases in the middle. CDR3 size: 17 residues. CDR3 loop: CATTPPGGWAMNTEAFF. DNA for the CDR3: TGTGCCACCACCCCGCCGGGGGGTTGGGCCATGAACACTGAAGCTTTCTTT.

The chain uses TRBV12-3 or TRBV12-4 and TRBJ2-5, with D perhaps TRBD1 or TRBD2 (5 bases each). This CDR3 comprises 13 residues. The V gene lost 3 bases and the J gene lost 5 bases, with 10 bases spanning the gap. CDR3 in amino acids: CASSFAGTETQYF. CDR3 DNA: TGTGCCAGCAGTTTTGCAGGGACGGAGACCCAGTACTTC.

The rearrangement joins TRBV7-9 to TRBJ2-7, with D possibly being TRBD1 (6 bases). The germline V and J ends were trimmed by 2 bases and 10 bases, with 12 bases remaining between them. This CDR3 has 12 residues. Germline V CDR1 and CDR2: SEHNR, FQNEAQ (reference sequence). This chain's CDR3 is CASSLHGTSQYF. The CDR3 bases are TGTGCCAGCAGCTTACACGGGACAAGTCAGTACTTC.

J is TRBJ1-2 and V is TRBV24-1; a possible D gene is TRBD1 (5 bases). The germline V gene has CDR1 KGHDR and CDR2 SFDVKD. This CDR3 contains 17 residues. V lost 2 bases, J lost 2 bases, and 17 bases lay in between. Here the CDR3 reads CATSDSRIGTANYGYTF. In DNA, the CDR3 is TGTGCCACCAGTGATTCCCGTATTGGGACGGCGAACTATGGCTACACCTTC.

In DNA form, the CDR3 reads TGTGCCAGCAGCGCCGGGACAGGGATCGGGGAGCTGTTTTTT. It translates to CASSAGTGIGELFF. The chain carries TRBV5-6 and TRBJ2-2, with 9 bases lining up with TRBD1. With 4 bases clipped from V and 7 bases from J, the junction kept 5 bases outside the gene matches. The CDR3 loop spans 14 amino acids. The germline CDR1 and CDR2 sequences are SGHDT and YYEEEE.

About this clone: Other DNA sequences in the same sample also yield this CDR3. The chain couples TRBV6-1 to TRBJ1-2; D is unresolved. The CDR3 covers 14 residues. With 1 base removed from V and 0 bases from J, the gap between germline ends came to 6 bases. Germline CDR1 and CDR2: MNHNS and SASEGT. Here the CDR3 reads CASSEGGSNYGYTF. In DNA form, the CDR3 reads TGTGCCAGCAGTGAAGGGGGATCTAACTATGGCTACACCTTC.

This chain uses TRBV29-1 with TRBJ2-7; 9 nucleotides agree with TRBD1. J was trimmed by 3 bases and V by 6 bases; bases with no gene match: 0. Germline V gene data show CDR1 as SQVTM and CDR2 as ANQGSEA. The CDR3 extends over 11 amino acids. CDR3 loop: CSVTGGYEQYF. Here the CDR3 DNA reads TGCAGCGTGACAGGGGGCTACGAGCAGTACTTC.

The CDR3 DNA follows: TGTGCCAGCAGCTCCTGGAAGGGGGCGACCGGGGAGCTGTTTTTT. Translation: CASSSWKGATGELFF. V gene TRBV14 combines with J gene TRBJ2-2, with 7 positions matching TRBD1. This CDR3 is 15 amino acids long. The germline gives CDR1 SGHDN, CDR2 FVKESK. With V trimmed by 5 bases and J by 5 bases, 8 bases remained unmatched.

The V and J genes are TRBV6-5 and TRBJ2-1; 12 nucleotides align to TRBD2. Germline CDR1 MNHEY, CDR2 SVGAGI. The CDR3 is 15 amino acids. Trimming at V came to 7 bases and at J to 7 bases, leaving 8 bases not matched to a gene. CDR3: CASKATSGGKNEQFF. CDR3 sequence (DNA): TGTGCCAGCAAGGCGACTAGCGGGGGTAAGAATGAGCAGTTCTTC.

The CDR3 is CASSQDLGGPDTEAFF. CDR3 coding DNA: TGCGCCAGCAGCCAAGATTTGGGGGGACCGGACACTGAAGCTTTCTTT. The chain joins TRBV4-1 to TRBJ1-1; D perhaps matches TRBD1 (5 bases). Germline CDR1 MGHRA, CDR2 YSYEKL. The CDR3 is 16 residues long. The germline V and J ends were trimmed by 0 bases and 3 bases, with 14 bases remaining between them.

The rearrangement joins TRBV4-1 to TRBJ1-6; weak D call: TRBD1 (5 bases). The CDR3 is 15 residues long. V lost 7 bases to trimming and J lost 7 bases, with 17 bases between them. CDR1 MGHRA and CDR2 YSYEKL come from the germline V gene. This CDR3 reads CASNSDNLGNSPLHF. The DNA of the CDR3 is TGCGCCAGCAACTCGGACAATCTGGGAAATTCACCCCTCCACTTT.

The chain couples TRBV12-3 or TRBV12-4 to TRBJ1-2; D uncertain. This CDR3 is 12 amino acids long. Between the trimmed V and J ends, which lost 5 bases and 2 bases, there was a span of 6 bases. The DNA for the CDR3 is TGTGCCAGCAGTACGTGGAACTATGGCTACACCTTC. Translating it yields CASSTWNYGYTF.

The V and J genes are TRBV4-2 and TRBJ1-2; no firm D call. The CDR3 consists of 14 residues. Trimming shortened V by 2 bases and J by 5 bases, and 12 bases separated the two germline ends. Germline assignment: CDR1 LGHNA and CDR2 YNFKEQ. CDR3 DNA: TGTGCCAGCAGCCAACTTCATGGAGGGTATGGCTACACCTTC. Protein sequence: CASSQLHGGYGYTF.

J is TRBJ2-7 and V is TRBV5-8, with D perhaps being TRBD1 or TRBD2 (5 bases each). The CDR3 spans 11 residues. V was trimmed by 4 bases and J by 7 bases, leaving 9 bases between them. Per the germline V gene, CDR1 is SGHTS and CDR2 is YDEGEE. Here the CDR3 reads CASSLWGEQYF. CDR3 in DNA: TGTGCCAGCAGCCTATGGGGGGAGCAGTACTTC.

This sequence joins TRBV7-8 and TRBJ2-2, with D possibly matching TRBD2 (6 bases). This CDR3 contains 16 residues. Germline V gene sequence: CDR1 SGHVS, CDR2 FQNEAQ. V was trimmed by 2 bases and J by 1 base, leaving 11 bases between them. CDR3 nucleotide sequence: TGTGCCAGCAGCTTATCTCGGGGAGGGAACACCGGGGAGCTGTTTTTT. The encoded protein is CASSLSRGGNTGELFF. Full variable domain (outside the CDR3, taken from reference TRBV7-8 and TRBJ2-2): GAGVSQSPRYKVAKRGQDVALRCDPISGHVSLFWYQQALGQGPEFLTYFQNEAQLDKSGLPSDRFFAERPEGSVSTLKIQRTQQEDSAVYLCASSLSRGGNTGELFFGEGSRLTVL.

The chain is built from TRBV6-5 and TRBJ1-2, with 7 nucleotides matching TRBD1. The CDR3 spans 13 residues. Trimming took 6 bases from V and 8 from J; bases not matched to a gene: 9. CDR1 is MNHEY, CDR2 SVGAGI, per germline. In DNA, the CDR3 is TGTGCCAGCAGAAAAGGGGGCACGGACGGCTACACCTTC. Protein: CASRKGGTDGYTF.

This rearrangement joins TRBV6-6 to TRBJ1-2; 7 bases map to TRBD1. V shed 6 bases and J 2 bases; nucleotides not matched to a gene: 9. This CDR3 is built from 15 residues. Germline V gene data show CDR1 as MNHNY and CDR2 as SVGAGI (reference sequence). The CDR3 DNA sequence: TGTGCCAGCAGCTCCTGGGGCAGGGGGAACTATGGCTACACCTTC. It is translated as CASSSWGRGNYGYTF.

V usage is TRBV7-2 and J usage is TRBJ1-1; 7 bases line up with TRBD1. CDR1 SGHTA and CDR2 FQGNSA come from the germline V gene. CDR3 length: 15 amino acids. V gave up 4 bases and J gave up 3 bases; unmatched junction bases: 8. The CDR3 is CASSSQTGSYTEAFF. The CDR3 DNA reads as TGTGCCAGCAGCTCTCAGACAGGGTCGTACACTGAAGCTTTCTTT.

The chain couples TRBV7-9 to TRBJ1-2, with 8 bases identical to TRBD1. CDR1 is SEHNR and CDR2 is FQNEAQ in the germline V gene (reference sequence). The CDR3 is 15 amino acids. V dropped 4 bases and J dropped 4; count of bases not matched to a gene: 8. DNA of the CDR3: TGTGCCAGCAGCTCGCCCCGGACAGGGCCCTATGGCTACACCTTC. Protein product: CASSSPRTGPYGYTF.

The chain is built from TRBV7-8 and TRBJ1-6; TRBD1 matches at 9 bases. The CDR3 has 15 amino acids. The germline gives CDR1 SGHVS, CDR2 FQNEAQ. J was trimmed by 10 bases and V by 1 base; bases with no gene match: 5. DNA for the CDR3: TGTGCCAGCAGCTTAGAGGGGACAGGGCGATCACCCCTCCACTTT. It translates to CASSLEGTGRSPLHF.

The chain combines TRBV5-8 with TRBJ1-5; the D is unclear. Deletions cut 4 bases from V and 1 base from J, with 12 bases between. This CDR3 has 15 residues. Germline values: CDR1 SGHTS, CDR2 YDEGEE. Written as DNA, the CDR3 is TGTGCCAGCAGCATCCGGGTCCTAAGCAATCAGCCCCAGCATTTT. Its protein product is CASSIRVLSNQPQHF.

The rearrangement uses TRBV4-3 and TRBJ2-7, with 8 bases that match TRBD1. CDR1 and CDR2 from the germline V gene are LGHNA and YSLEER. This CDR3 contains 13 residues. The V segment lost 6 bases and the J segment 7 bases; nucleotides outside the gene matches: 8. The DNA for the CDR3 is TGCGCCAGCAGTCCGGACAGGGTGGGGGAGCAGTACTTC. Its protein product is CASSPDRVGEQYF.